Below, 5 T cell receptor beta chains from the same sample are listed, as sequenced in a study of identical twins. MiXCR, run by TCRdb on the 5' RACE reads, gives a single entry per CDR3 protein. The sample carries around 1.7 million distinct CDR3 sequences, around 33% recorded once. The sequenced sample consisted of cord blood. The origin of the receptors is a newborn girl in good health.

There are a few counts of this clonotype. This chain joins TRBV25-1 and TRBJ2-3; 7 bases agree with TRBD1. Trimming took 1 base from V and 3 from J; bases not matched to a gene: 7. The CDR3 runs to 16 residues. Germline CDR1 reads MGHDK; CDR2 reads SYGVNS. CDR3 DNA: TGTGCCAGCAGTGAATCACAGGGGAATCTGACAGATACGCAGTATTTT. This translates into CASSESQGNLTDTQYF.

The J gene is TRBJ1-4, the V gene TRBV28; possibly TRBD1 for D (6 bases). The V gene lost 10 bases and the J gene lost 7 bases, with 16 bases spanning the gap. CDR1 is MDHEN, CDR2 SYDVKM, per germline. The CDR3 consists of 13 residues. The CDR3 is CATEQGRGEKLFF. CDR3 nucleotide sequence: TGTGCCACCGAACAGGGTCGAGGTGAAAAACTGTTTTTT.

V usage is TRBV2 and J usage is TRBJ1-2; no firm D call. Germline V gene data show CDR1 as SNHLY and CDR2 as FYNNEI. V lost 0 bases to trimming and J lost 1 base, with 9 bases between them. The CDR3 runs to 15 residues. Here the CDR3 reads CASSEAVVNNYGYTF. CDR3 nucleotide sequence: TGTGCCAGCAGTGAAGCGGTTGTGAATAACTATGGCTACACCTTC.

This sequence joins TRBV13 and TRBJ2-4, with 9 positions matching TRBD2. The J call may be faulty, since TRBJ2-7 better matches the DNA end. Germline V gene sequence: CDR1 PRHDT, CDR2 FYEKMQ (reference sequence). The length of the CDR3 is 18 residues. CDR3 DNA: TGTGCCAGCAGCTCCCTGTTGGTAGCGGGGGCCATACCCTACGAGCAGTACTTC. Amino acids: CASSSLLVAGAIPYEQYF.

The chain employs TRBV14 and TRBJ2-5, with TRBD2 matching over 8 bases. Trimming took 1 base from V and 11 from J; bases not matched to a gene: 15. The CDR3 spans 16 residues. From germline, CDR1 is SGHDN and CDR2 FVKESK. As DNA, the CDR3 is TGTGCCAGCAGCCAAGGGCCTAGCGGGTCCTACAATGAGCAGTACTTC. Amino acids: CASSQGPSGSYNEQYF.